This T cell receptor (beta chain) is from a study of human T cells and chemical hapten exposure. Turning to the study itself: Largely, small differences in pooled library volume made per-sample TCR yields vary.

Per the original data handling: Samples held a median of roughly 100,000 TCRs, range about 20,000–690,600. TCRdb fed the RACE reads into MiXCR, producing one record per CDR3 protein. TCRdb's processing, not the study's, gives the V and J calls here. The sample includes approximately 52,000 distinct CDR3 sequences, roughly 9.9% of them seen just once. The time point was: pre-sensitization, week 0. Regarding treatment: therapeutic diphenylcyclopropenone sensitization with weekly scalp DPC. Blood, whole and unfractionated, served as the source for total RNA extraction. This clonotype was seen many times. Its antigen is not identified. The CDR3 covers 11 residues. CDR1 is MDHEN, CDR2 SYDVKM, per germline. Trimming took off 6 bases at V and 8 bases at J, with 7 bases between the two ends. Study results and limitations: Correlating positively with patch test score were the PT1 expanded TCR counts.

The specimen was whole blood, collected in connection with sensitization to the hapten diphenylcyclopropenone (DPC). This sequence originates from a woman aged 40 to 50 with alopecia areata. Some clones in this sample may be carry-over from other donors' samples. The chain joins TRBV28 to TRBJ2-2; D is unclear. The CDR3 spells CASSLRGELFF. CDR3 DNA sequence: TGTGCCAGCAGCCTACGTGGGGAGCTGTTTTTT.